This is a list of T cell receptor beta chains from one sample in a study of T cell responses to AZD1222 COVID-19 vaccine. TCRdb's table, derived via immunoSEQ multiplex PCR, lists solely in-frame clones and lacks some. The table records under 80,000 clones, about 81% of them present only once. The source material was peripheral blood, sampled 28 days after the second AZD1222 dose. The origin of the receptors is an adult who received the AZD1222 COVID-19 vaccine. Each CDR3 is given with its conserved first and last residue. The order of the fields is clone size, D gene, J gene, V gene, CDR3 DNA, CDR3 protein. The D gene is left open where the match is weak. Part of the rows lack a size; the others show once, few, many or a class for expanded clones.

NA | NA | TRBJ1-6 | TRBV18 | TGTGCCAGCTCACTCACAGGGACCCAAGGGAATTCACCCCTCCACTTT | CASSLTGTQGNSPLHF
NA | TRBD1 | TRBJ2-3 | TRBV7-2 | TGTGCCAGCAGCTTAAGGGGGACAGCCAGCACAGATACGCAGTATTTT | CASSLRGTASTDTQYF
NA | NA | TRBJ2-1 | TRBV6-5 | TGTGGGGTCACCTCCTACAATGAGCAGTTCTTC | CGVTSYNEQFF
NA | NA | TRBJ1-5 | TRBV30 | TGTGCCTGGAGTAAACAATCCGGCGGGCAGCCCCAGCATTTT | CAWSKQSGGQPQHF
NA | NA | TRBJ2-7 | TRBV5-1 | TGCGCCAGCAGCCCCGAACAGGGTATAAGCTCCTACGAGCAGTACTTC | CASSPEQGISSYEQYF
NA | TRBD1 | TRBJ1-4 | TRBV10-3 | TGTGCCATCAGTGAGACATCAGGGGGCTTGTCGAAACTGTTTTTT | CAISETSGGLSKLFF
NA | NA | TRBJ2-7 | TRBV19 | TGTGCCAGTAGTATGGCTAGCGCATCCTACGAGCAGTACTTC | CASSMASASYEQYF
NA | NA | TRBJ1-5 | TRBV2 | TGTGCCAGCAGTTCGGGACGGATCTCTCAGCCCCAGCATTTT | CASSSGRISQPQHF
NA | NA | TRBJ2-1 | TRBV5-8 | TGTGCCAGCAGCTTAGTAGGGAGGAGTGGTAATGAGCAGTTCTTC | CASSLVGRSGNEQFF
NA | TRBD1 | TRBJ2-1 | TRBV7-8 | TGTGCCAGCAGGATGCGACAGGGGGCGTACAATGAGCAGTTCTTC | CASRMRQGAYNEQFF
NA | NA | TRBJ1-4 | TRBV20-1 | TGCAGTGCTAGGAATAATGAAAAACTGTTTTTT | CSARNNEKLFF
NA | TRBD1 | TRBJ1-1 | TRBV27 | TGTGCCAGCTCCCCGGACAGGGGGCAGGACACTGAAGCTTTCTTT | CASSPDRGQDTEAFF
NA | TRBD2 | TRBJ2-3 | TRBV5-1 | TGCGCCAGCAGCTTGGCTGGACTAGCGGACCCTACAGATACGCAGTATTTT | CASSLAGLADPTDTQYF
NA | TRBD1 | TRBJ2-1 | TRBV28 | TGTGCCAGCAGTTTATCGGGGACAGTGGGGTACAATGAGCAGTTCTTC | CASSLSGTVGYNEQFF
NA | NA | TRBJ2-7 | TRBV5-5 | TGTGCCAGCAGCTTGGAAGTCTACGAGCAGTACTTC | CASSLEVYEQYF
NA | TRBD1 | TRBJ1-5 | TRBV28 | TGTGCCAGCAGTAGCGGACAGGGCCAAAATCAGCCCCAGCATTTT | CASSSGQGQNQPQHF
NA | NA | TRBJ2-5 | TRBV12-3/TRBV12-4 | TGTGCCAGCACAGGACTGTCCGGTGAGACCCAGTACTTC | CASTGLSGETQYF
NA | NA | TRBJ1-6 | TRBV4-3 | TGCGCCAGCAGCCAAGAGGTGGACTCCTATAATTCACCCCTCCACTTT | CASSQEVDSYNSPLHF
NA | TRBD1 | TRBJ1-1 | TRBV2 | TGTGCCAGCAGACTTGAGGACAGGGTGAACACTGAAGCTTTCTTT | CASRLEDRVNTEAFF
once | NA | TRBJ2-5 | TRBV28 | TGTGCCAGCAGTTTCTTTGGGACTGTACAAGAGACCCAGTACTTC | CASSFFGTVQETQYF
NA | NA | TRBJ1-6 | TRBV30 | TGTGCCTGGAGTCAACAGAATAATTCACCCCTCCACTTT | CAWSQQNNSPLHF
once | NA | TRBJ2-7 | TRBV15 | TGTGCCACCAGCAGTTCCATGGACAGCTCCTACGAGCAGTACTTC | CATSSSMDSSYEQYF
few | TRBD2 | TRBJ2-5 | TRBV7-9 | TGTGCCAGCAGCTTGGACTTACTAGCGGGAGTATTAGAGACCCAGTACTTC | CASSLDLLAGVLETQYF
NA | TRBD1 | TRBJ1-6 | TRBV30 | TGTGCCTGGACGGGACAGGGTGGTTCACCCCTCCACTTT | CAWTGQGGSPLHF
NA | NA | TRBJ2-3 | TRBV7-9 | TGTGCCAGCAGCTTACCGATCACAGATACGCAGTATTTT | CASSLPITDTQYF
NA | NA | TRBJ1-5 | TRBV3-1/TRBV3-2 | TGTGCCAGCAGCCAAGACAGGACACCCAATCAGCCCCAGCATTTT | CASSQDRTPNQPQHF